Below are 3 T cell receptor beta chains sequenced from a single sample in a study of blood T cell repertoires in COVID-19. The protocol was immunoSEQ multiplex PCR, while the TCRdb copy is restricted to in-frame clones and leaves out a portion. In the table there are roughly 60,000 clones, roughly 85% of which are singletons. Sequenced: peripheral blood. The receptors here all came from a human donor in a cohort sampled during active COVID-19.

This chain links TRBV5-1 with TRBJ2-1, with D hard to call. The CDR3 is 15 amino acids. The V and J ends lost 1 base and 0 bases respectively, with 8 bases between them. Looked up from germline, CDR1 is SGHRS and CDR2 is YFSETQ. The CDR3 DNA reads as TGCGCCAGCAGCTTGCGCCCCAGCTCCTACAATGAGCAGTTCTTC. Translating it yields CASSLRPSSYNEQFF.

The genes are TRBV4-3 and TRBJ1-1; D uncertain. The CDR3 is made up of 15 amino acids. Per germline, CDR1 LGHNA and CDR2 YSLEER. The ends were cut back, 4 bases at V and 7 bases at J, with 19 bases in the middle. The CDR3 protein is CASSPTAGRKVEAFF. The DNA of the CDR3 is TGCGCCAGCAGCCCCACCGCAGGAAGAAAGGTTGAAGCTTTCTTT.

This chain connects TRBV6-6 to TRBJ1-1, with 7 nucleotides matching TRBD1. From germline, CDR1 is MNHNY and CDR2 SVGAGI (reference sequence). CDR3 length equals 13 residues. V gave up 10 bases and J gave up 2 bases; unmatched junction bases: 7. CDR3 DNA: TGTGCCACCAGGGACAGCGCAAACACTGAAGCTTTCTTT. It encodes CATRDSANTEAFF.